This T cell receptor (beta chain) stems from a study of cytomegalovirus exposure and HLA in healthy donors. As to this clone: Its antigen is not known.

In the PCR, 60 Vbeta and 13 Jbeta primers were used. Sequencing was performed with immunoSEQ multiplex PCR; in TCRdb, only in-frame clones are kept and a portion is missing. The sample yields 150,000 to 200,000 clones, roughly 89% seen once. Per germline, CDR1 SQVTM and CDR2 ANQGSEA. This CDR3 spans 13 amino acids. V lost 4 bases, J lost 4 bases, and 10 bases lay in between. Notes on the study in general: Roughly uniform sequencing depth across donors was assumed, possibly incorrectly. Analysis was carried out at a later point, and it linked a missense DCLRE1C variant to TCR beta V- and J-gene trimming. Using a false discovery rate of 0.05, a later analysis showed that 16,951 TCR beta sequences were associated with HLA alleles. The classifier, whose performance was assessed in both the original and validation cohorts, reportedly diagnosed cytomegalovirus status with high specificity and sensitivity.

Sequenced material: PBMCs. The V and J genes are TRBV29-1 and TRBJ2-2; no firm D call. This sequence was found in a woman in her thirties in good health and CMV-seronegative. CDR3 nucleotides: TGCAGCGTTGTCCCGGTTGGCACCGGGGAGCTGTTTTTT. It yields the protein CSVVPVGTGELFF.